This is a list of T cell receptor beta chains from one sample in a study of blood T cell repertoires in COVID-19. Libraries were prepared by immunoSEQ multiplex PCR; TCRdb keeps only in-frame clonotypes and omits some of them. Here the sample spans nearly 350,000 clones, more than 70% being singletons. The sample consisted of peripheral blood. These receptors came from a man aged 25 to 40 with active or convalescent COVID-19. Each CDR3 is given with its conserved first and last residue. The D gene is left open where the match is weak. Where a row states a size, it is once, few, many or the class of an expanded clone; other rows omit it.

>-|TRBJ1-3|TRBV11-2|-
CASSLVGRWIDTIYF
TGTGCCAGCAGCTTAGTCGGCAGGTGGATCGACACCATATATTTT
>-|TRBJ2-1|TRBV12-3/TRBV12-4|-
CASTIDREQFF
TGTGCCAGCACCATCGACAGAGAGCAGTTCTTC
>-|TRBJ1-1|TRBV7-3|-
CASSPQGNTEAFF
TGTGCCAGCAGCCCGCAGGGGAACACTGAAGCTTTCTTT
>-|TRBJ1-1|TRBV5-1|-
CASSLEGLVTEAFF
TGCGCCAGCAGCCTGGAGGGGCTCGTCACTGAAGCTTTCTTT
>-|TRBJ1-4|TRBV18|few
CASSPGGADNEKLFF
TGTGCCAGCTCCCCAGGAGGGGCTGATAATGAAAAACTGTTTTTT
>-|TRBJ1-5|TRBV24-1|once
CATSDPLYSNQPQHF
TGTGCCACCAGTGACCCTTTATATAGCAATCAGCCCCAGCATTTT
>-|TRBJ2-5|TRBV7-3|-
CASSLGVGGLGIETQYF
TGTGCCAGCAGCTTAGGAGTCGGGGGACTTGGGATAGAGACCCAGTACTTC
>TRBD2|TRBJ2-7|TRBV5-1|-
CASSPGLAGGLEQYF
TGCGCCAGCAGCCCTGGACTAGCGGGGGGGTTGGAGCAGTACTTC
>TRBD2|TRBJ2-1|TRBV3-1/TRBV3-2|-
CASSHPLAGGHNEQFF
TGTGCCAGCAGCCATCCTCTCGCGGGAGGTCACAATGAGCAGTTCTTC
>TRBD2|TRBJ2-1|TRBV24-1|-
CATSALGREKSNEQFF
TGTGCCACCAGCGCCCTAGGGCGGGAGAAGTCCAATGAGCAGTTCTTC
>-|TRBJ2-2|TRBV28|-
CASSLSDRSPGELFF
TGTGCCAGCAGTTTATCCGACAGGTCTCCCGGGGAGCTGTTTTTT
>-|TRBJ2-7|TRBV20-1|-
CSAPVSYEQYF
TGCAGTGCCCCCGTTTCCTACGAGCAGTACTTC
>-|TRBJ2-2|TRBV4-1|-
CASSQPTGTGELFF
TGCGCCAGCAGCCAACCAACGGGGACCGGGGAGCTGTTTTTT
>-|TRBJ2-7|TRBV10-1|-
CASSDCAAYEQYF
TGCGCCAGCAGTGACTGTGCGGCCTACGAGCAGTACTTC
>TRBD2|TRBJ2-1|TRBV7-2|-
CASSPHRGGRTDNEQFF
TGTGCCAGCAGCCCCCATCGGGGGGGGAGAACCGACAATGAGCAGTTCTTC
>TRBD1|TRBJ1-2|TRBV7-3|-
CASSLNPTGRGDNYGYTF
TGTGCCAGCAGCTTAAATCCTACGGGCAGGGGGGATAACTATGGCTACACCTTC
>-|TRBJ1-4|TRBV5-1|-
CASSLAGQGTEKLFF
TGCGCCAGCAGCTTGGCGGGTCAGGGGACTGAAAAACTGTTTTTT
>-|TRBJ2-3|TRBV7-6|-
CASSLGPRADTQYF
TGTGCCAGCAGCCTGGGGCCCCGAGCAGATACGCAGTATTTT
>TRBD1|TRBJ1-4|TRBV9|-
CASSVGQGARVNEKLFF
TGTGCCAGCAGCGTCGGACAGGGGGCGCGTGTGAATGAAAAACTGTTTTTT
>TRBD1|TRBJ1-1|TRBV11-2|-
CASSTRTGGGTEAFF
TGTGCCAGCAGCACCAGGACAGGGGGAGGCACTGAAGCTTTCTTT
>-|TRBJ2-1|TRBV6-1|few
CASSEMRLGEQFF
TGTGCCAGCAGTGAGATGAGGCTCGGGGAGCAGTTCTTC
>-|TRBJ2-2|TRBV4-1|-
CASSQGRQVSRAGELFF
TGCGCCAGCAGCCAAGGCCGACAGGTCTCAAGGGCCGGGGAGCTGTTTTTT
>TRBD2|TRBJ2-2|TRBV30|few
CASGGGVNTGELFF
TGTGCCTCGGGGGGAGGGGTAAACACCGGGGAGCTGTTTTTT
>TRBD2|TRBJ2-7|TRBV30|once
CAWSPGLANEQYF
TGTGCCTGGAGCCCCGGACTAGCGAACGAGCAGTACTTC
>-|TRBJ2-1|TRBV5-4|-
CASGPLVNEQFF
TGTGCCAGCGGCCCGTTGGTGAATGAGCAGTTCTTC
>-|TRBJ1-2|TRBV7-3|-
CASSLTPLAEGYTF
TGTGCCAGCAGCTTAACACCCCTTGCCGAGGGCTACACCTTC
>-|TRBJ2-5|TRBV4-1|many
CASSDRLEETQYF
TGCGCCAGCAGCGACCGACTCGAAGAGACCCAGTACTTC
>-|TRBJ1-5|TRBV6-2/TRBV6-3|-
CASSPGGGGNQPQHF
TGTGCCAGCAGCCCGGGAGGAGGGGGCAATCAGCCCCAGCATTTT
>TRBD1|TRBJ1-3|TRBV5-1|-
CASSPGQSSGNTIYF
TGCGCCAGCAGCCCGGGACAGAGCTCTGGAAACACCATATATTTT
>TRBD2|TRBJ2-5|TRBV9|few
CASSVALADQETQYF
TGTGCCAGCAGCGTTGCACTAGCGGACCAAGAGACCCAGTACTTC
>-|TRBJ1-4|TRBV7-2|-
CASSPFVSEKLFF
TGTGCCAGCAGCCCATTCGTGAGTGAAAAACTGTTTTTT
>TRBD1|TRBJ2-5|TRBV10-3|-
CATTRDRVQETQYF
TGTGCCACAACCCGGGACAGGGTCCAAGAGACCCAGTACTTC
>-|TRBJ2-1|TRBV6-6|-
CASRKLVNEQFF
TGTGCCAGCAGAAAACTAGTCAATGAGCAGTTCTTC
>-|TRBJ1-6|TRBV3-1/TRBV3-2|-
CASSQGAVPLHF
TGTGCCAGCAGCCAAGGTGCGGTACCCCTCCACTTT
>-|TRBJ1-2|TRBV6-2/TRBV6-3|-
CASSRGGAGGYTF
TGTGCCAGCAGCCGGGGGGGGGCCGGCGGCTACACCTTC
>-|TRBJ1-2|TRBV2|few
CAREGETNYGYTF
TGTGCCAGGGAAGGGGAAACTAACTATGGCTACACCTTC
>-|TRBJ1-2|TRBV4-2|-
CASSQDRDIKGYTF
TGTGCCAGCAGCCAAGACCGGGACATCAAAGGCTACACCTTC
>TRBD2|TRBJ2-7|TRBV28|-
CASSLTSGNSYEQYF
TGTGCCAGCAGCCTTACTAGCGGGAACTCCTACGAGCAGTACTTC
>TRBD2|TRBJ2-3|TRBV7-9|-
CASSLVLAGTDTQYF
TGTGCCAGCAGCTTAGTACTAGCGGGCACAGATACGCAGTATTTT
>-|TRBJ2-2|TRBV9|once
CASSWGLNTGELFF
TGTGCCAGCAGTTGGGGACTTAACACCGGGGAGCTGTTTTTT
>-|TRBJ2-2|TRBV30|-
CAWTTSQNTGELFF
TGTGCCTGGACTACTTCTCAGAACACCGGGGAGCTGTTTTTT
>TRBD2|TRBJ2-1|TRBV19|-
CASSPRTSGRAYNEQFF
TGTGCCAGTAGTCCCCGGACTAGCGGGAGGGCCTACAATGAGCAGTTCTTC
>TRBD1|TRBJ1-1|TRBV9|-
CASSAPGQGAFHTEAFF
TGTGCCAGCAGCGCCCCAGGACAGGGGGCTTTTCACACTGAAGCTTTCTTT
>-|TRBJ2-5|TRBV6-5|-
CASSSKGGGTQYF
TGTGCCAGCAGTTCAAAAGGTGGAGGGACCCAGTACTTC
>-|TRBJ2-7|TRBV6-1|-
CASSELRSYEQYF
TGTGCCAGCAGTGAGCTGCGCTCCTACGAGCAGTACTTC
>TRBD1|TRBJ1-3|TRBV30|-
CAWRDRGFSGNTIYF
TGTGCCTGGAGGGACAGGGGATTCTCTGGAAACACCATATATTTT
>-|TRBJ1-1|TRBV29-1|-
CSVVFGVGTEAFF
TGCAGCGTTGTATTCGGGGTTGGCACTGAAGCTTTCTTT
>TRBD2|TRBJ2-7|TRBV7-3|-
CASSLPHRTSYYEQYF
TGTGCCAGCAGCTTACCGCACCGGACTAGCTACTACGAGCAGTACTTC
>-|TRBJ1-5|TRBV6-1|-
CASSEATVSQPQHF
TGTGCCAGCAGTGAAGCTACCGTTAGTCAGCCCCAGCATTTT
>TRBD1|TRBJ2-2|TRBV14|-
CASSPGQGFTGELFF
TGTGCCAGCAGCCCGGGACAGGGGTTCACCGGGGAGCTGTTTTTT
>TRBD2|TRBJ2-5|TRBV11-3|-
CASSFGGALSETQYF
TGTGCCAGCAGCTTCGGGGGGGCCTTGTCAGAGACCCAGTACTTC
>TRBD2|TRBJ2-1|TRBV5-1|-
CASSPGLATDEQFF
TGCGCCAGCAGCCCGGGACTAGCGACAGATGAGCAGTTCTTC
>TRBD1|TRBJ2-1|TRBV6-1|-
CASSARDRGISNEQFF
TGTGCCAGCAGTGCCCGCGACAGGGGGATTAGCAATGAGCAGTTCTTC
>-|TRBJ2-5|TRBV24-1|-
CATSEQAIETQYF
TGTGCCACCAGTGAGCAAGCGATAGAGACCCAGTACTTC
>-|TRBJ1-2|TRBV6-5|-
CASSYADSPLYGYTF
TGTGCCAGCAGTTACGCCGACAGCCCCCTCTATGGCTACACCTTC
>TRBD2|TRBJ2-1|TRBV9|-
CASSVTGGVDEQFF
TGTGCCAGCAGCGTAACCGGGGGGGTTGATGAGCAGTTCTTC
>-|TRBJ2-2|TRBV5-1|many
CASSLEGNGELFF
TGCGCCAGCAGCTTGGAGGGGAACGGGGAGCTGTTTTTT
>TRBD2|TRBJ2-1|TRBV19|-
CASSIRDYQGNEQFF
TGTGCCAGTAGTATCCGGGACTATCAAGGCAATGAGCAGTTCTTC
>-|TRBJ2-2|TRBV24-1|-
CATSDYPRGTGELFF
TGTGCCACCAGTGATTACCCGCGAGGGACCGGGGAGCTGTTTTTT
>-|TRBJ2-3|TRBV9|-
CASGRGPDTQYF
TGTGCCAGCGGTCGGGGTCCAGATACGCAGTATTTT